The present T cell receptor (beta chain) was sequenced within a study of early stage breast cancer tumors. Study as a whole: The ER+/PR+/HER2- tumors included about 8 ductal and four lobular carcinomas. Study-wide findings and caveats: Blood repertoires resembled normal breast more than tumor. Chain pairing and CD4, CD8 or FOXP3 expression were not captured.

Note on this clone: The antigen remains undetermined.

This CDR3 is built from 16 residues. V was cut by 4 bases and J by 1 base, with 17 bases left in between. Germline CDR1 is SGHRS and CDR2 is YFSETQ. Profiling relied on immunoSEQ multiplex PCR, and the TCRdb table lists in-frame clones only, not all of them. The table has about 72,000 clones, around 80% seen once. The chain links TRBV5-1 to TRBJ1-1; D not resolved. Source material: blood. This TCR derives from a person aged 55 to 70 with breast cancer. The CDR3 DNA reads TGCGCCAGCAGCCCAGGACCCGGGGTTTCGAACACTGAAGCTTTCTTT. This codes for CASSPGPGVSNTEAFF.